The clone carrying this TCR beta chain occurred a few times. The antigen is not known. TCRdb passed the 5' RACE reads through MiXCR, listing each CDR3 protein once. The sample shows about 700,000 distinct CDR3 sequences, over 15% of them seen only once. This record comes from a study of CD8 T cells in ankylosing spondylitis. The study's findings and limits: A motif in TCR beta, a set of under ten highly homologous variants, appeared characteristic of ankylosing spondylitis blood.

The sample taken for sequencing was blood, either unsorted or a sorted T cell fraction (not recorded which). This receptor was obtained from a male donor with ankylosing spondylitis.

CDR3 residues: CASSPDSYSNQPQHF. CDR3 nucleotide sequence: TGCGCCAGCAGCCCTGATAGCTATAGCAATCAGCCCCAGCATTTT. V gene TRBV5-1 combines with J gene TRBJ1-5; D is ambiguous. Germline CDR1 is SGHRS and CDR2 is YFSETQ. V lost 4 bases, J lost 0 bases, and 11 bases lay in between. The CDR3 totals 15 residues.